The rows below give T cell receptor beta chains drawn from one sample of a study of technical replicates of blood from a few donors. TCRdb's copy holds only in-frame clones and misses some; the assay was immunoSEQ multiplex PCR. The data show over 55,000 clones, with 91% seen just once and under 5% held by the top ten. Sample: PBMCs. These receptors all come from a human donor in good health. Some clones in this sample may be carry-over from other donors' samples. Each CDR3 is given with its conserved first and last residue. D genes are given only for firm matches. A row's size may be missing; if present it is once, few, many or a size class.

V gene	D gene	clone size	J gene	CDR3 protein	CDR3 DNA
TRBV6-5	TRBD2	NA	TRBJ2-1	CASSSGLAGYNEQFF	TGTGCCAGCAGCTCGGGACTAGCGGGTTACAATGAGCAGTTCTTC
TRBV7-8	NA	NA	TRBJ1-4	CASSLGVTVTNEKLFF	TGTGCCAGCAGCTTAGGTGTGACAGTTACTAATGAAAAACTGTTTTTT
TRBV19	NA	NA	TRBJ2-1	CASSIDPLLNEQFF	TGTGCCAGTAGTATAGACCCTCTCCTCAATGAGCAGTTCTTC
TRBV7-9	TRBD2	NA	TRBJ2-3	CASSLRLAGGGPDTQYF	TGTGCCAGCAGCTTAAGACTAGCGGGAGGAGGACCAGATACGCAGTATTTT
TRBV30	NA	NA	TRBJ2-7	CAWRSPGGRYEQYF	TGTGCCTGGAGATCCCCCGGGGGGCGCTACGAGCAGTACTTC
TRBV18	TRBD1	NA	TRBJ1-1	CASSPNPGQGANTEAFF	TGTGCCAGCTCACCAAACCCTGGACAGGGGGCGAACACTGAAGCTTTCTTT
TRBV27	NA	NA	TRBJ1-5	CASSLEGTGNQPQHF	TGTGCCAGCAGTTTGGAGGGGACGGGCAATCAGCCCCAGCATTTT
TRBV6-6	TRBD1	NA	TRBJ2-7	CASALGQENTYEQYF	TGTGCCAGCGCCCTGGGACAGGAGAACACCTACGAGCAGTACTTC
TRBV4-1	NA	NA	TRBJ2-7	CASSQDGGRPNEQYF	TGCGCCAGCAGCCAAGACGGCGGCCGGCCCAACGAGCAGTACTTC
TRBV7-6	NA	NA	TRBJ2-3	CASSYTQTDTQYF	TGTGCCAGCAGCTACACCCAGACAGATACGCAGTATTTT
TRBV10-2	TRBD1	NA	TRBJ1-2	CASWDRANYGYTF	TGCGCCAGCTGGGACAGGGCTAACTATGGCTACACCTTC
TRBV7-2	TRBD1	NA	TRBJ1-2	CASWHRGANYGYTF	TGTGCCAGCTGGCACAGGGGAGCTAACTATGGCTACACCTTC
TRBV19	NA	NA	TRBJ1-1	CASSMAGANTEAFF	TGTGCCAGTAGTATGGCGGGGGCGAACACTGAAGCTTTCTTT
TRBV27	TRBD2	NA	TRBJ2-7	CASSRVYGTSETYEQYF	TGTGCCAGCAGCAGAGTGTACGGGACTAGCGAGACCTACGAGCAGTACTTC
TRBV7-2	TRBD2	NA	TRBJ2-3	CASRGTGLAETSTDTQYF	TGTGCCAGCAGGGGTACGGGACTAGCCGAAACTAGCACAGATACGCAGTATTTT
TRBV2	NA	NA	TRBJ2-3	CASSERGALTDTQYF	TGTGCCAGCAGTGAACGGGGGGCCCTCACAGATACGCAGTATTTT
TRBV4-2	TRBD1	NA	TRBJ2-2	CASSQRGQETGELFF	TGTGCCAGCAGCCAACGCGGACAGGAAACCGGGGAGCTGTTTTTT
TRBV7-3	TRBD2	NA	TRBJ2-7	CASSSTSGMGEQYF	TGTGCCAGCAGCTCCACTAGCGGAATGGGGGAGCAGTACTTC
TRBV7-2	NA	NA	TRBJ1-1	CASSFTVNTEAFF	TGTGCCAGCAGCTTTACAGTGAACACTGAAGCTTTCTTT
TRBV7-2	NA	NA	TRBJ1-1	CASSLPRSTALNTEAFF	TGTGCCAGCAGCTTACCGAGGTCGACCGCCTTGAACACTGAAGCTTTCTTT
TRBV27	NA	NA	TRBJ2-5	CASSLRQQTKWTQYF	TGTGCCAGCAGTTTGAGACAACAGACAAAGTGGACCCAGTACTTC
TRBV2	TRBD1	NA	TRBJ1-4	CASRQGGYEKLFF	TGTGCCAGCAGACAGGGGGGTTACGAAAAACTGTTTTTT
TRBV6-6	TRBD2	few	TRBJ2-1	CASSRTSDYNEQFF	TGTGCCAGCAGCCGGACTAGCGATTACAATGAGCAGTTCTTC
TRBV5-1	NA	NA	TRBJ1-1	CASSLLQGNTEAFF	TGCGCCAGCAGCTTGCTGCAGGGAAACACTGAAGCTTTCTTT
TRBV30	NA	NA	TRBJ2-3	CAWSLGATDTQYF	TGTGCCTGGAGTCTTGGGGCGACGGATACGCAGTATTTT
TRBV18	TRBD2	NA	TRBJ2-5	CASSPRNSGGQETQYF	TGTGCCAGCTCACCGAGAAATAGCGGGGGACAAGAGACCCAGTACTTC
TRBV6-1	NA	NA	TRBJ1-2	CASSEIAWGPRSYTF	TGTGCCAGCAGTGAAATCGCGTGGGGCCCAAGGAGCTACACCTTC
TRBV10-3	TRBD1	NA	TRBJ2-7	CAISQRDRESYEQYF	TGTGCCATCAGTCAGCGGGACAGGGAAAGTTACGAGCAGTACTTC
TRBV14	NA	NA	TRBJ1-4	CASSFRGYNEKLFF	TGTGCCAGCAGCTTCAGGGGATATAATGAAAAACTGTTTTTT
TRBV11-2	TRBD2	NA	TRBJ2-3	CASTGTSGYTDTQYF	TGTGCCAGCACTGGGACTAGCGGCTACACAGATACGCAGTATTTT
TRBV30	TRBD1	NA	TRBJ1-5	CAWGPLYRGSRIRGNQPQHF	TGTGCCTGGGGTCCGTTATACAGGGGATCGCGCATCCGGGGCAATCAGCCCCAGCATTTT
TRBV2	TRBD1	NA	TRBJ1-2	CASSESMWTGQGYTF	TGTGCCAGCAGTGAGTCGATGTGGACAGGGCAAGGCTACACCTTC
TRBV7-9	TRBD1	medium-sized	TRBJ2-7	CASSLQGDYEQYF	TGTGCCAGCAGTCTACAGGGGGACTACGAGCAGTACTTC
TRBV9	TRBD2	NA	TRBJ2-5	CASSLAGGPFETQYF	TGTGCCAGCTCCTTAGCGGGGGGGCCATTTGAGACCCAGTACTTC
TRBV7-2	TRBD2	NA	TRBJ2-3	CASSLTSGRAGDTQYF	TGTGCCAGCAGCTTGACTAGCGGGAGGGCGGGAGATACGCAGTATTTT
TRBV7-6	NA	once	TRBJ2-7	CASSLSRSYEQYF	TGTGCCAGCAGCTTGTCGCGCTCCTACGAGCAGTACTTC
TRBV2	TRBD2	once	TRBJ2-5	CASSETRLAGMTQYF	TGTGCCAGCAGTGAAACTCGGCTAGCGGGGATGACCCAGTACTTC
TRBV7-2	NA	NA	TRBJ1-6	CASSLVTGVGSPLHF	TGTGCCAGCAGCTTAGTTACAGGAGTAGGTTCACCCCTCCACTTT
TRBV4-3	NA	NA	TRBJ1-2	CASSHTQWQGQYGYTF	TGCGCCAGCAGCCATACCCAGTGGCAGGGTCAGTATGGCTACACCTTC
TRBV7-6	TRBD2	NA	TRBJ2-1	CASSRTYGGPSGGDEQFF	TGTGCCAGCAGCCGAACGTACGGGGGGCCGTCGGGAGGGGATGAGCAGTTCTTC
TRBV6-5	TRBD1	NA	TRBJ2-2	CASRIQGARPGELFF	TGTGCCAGCAGGATACAGGGGGCGCGCCCCGGGGAGCTGTTTTTT
TRBV10-3	NA	NA	TRBJ1-3	CAISGGRRFSGNTIYF	TGTGCCATCAGTGGGGGCAGGCGTTTCTCTGGAAACACCATATATTTT
TRBV9	NA	once	TRBJ1-6	CASSVAGQFNSPLHF	TGTGCCAGCAGCGTAGCAGGACAGTTTAATTCACCCCTCCACTTT
TRBV7-9	TRBD1	NA	TRBJ2-7	CASSFRDRAHEQYF	TGTGCCAGCAGCTTTAGAGACAGGGCCCACGAGCAGTACTTC
TRBV29-1	TRBD1	NA	TRBJ1-1	CSVARGGSGTEAFF	TGCAGCGTTGCACGAGGGGGCTCAGGCACTGAAGCTTTCTTT
TRBV7-2	NA	NA	TRBJ2-3	CASSSGLGSTDTQYF	TGTGCCAGCAGCTCCGGACTGGGAAGCACAGATACGCAGTATTTT
TRBV4-3	NA	NA	TRBJ1-1	CASSQDSESRRNTEAFF	TGCGCCAGCAGCCAAGATAGCGAAAGCCGTAGGAACACTGAAGCTTTCTTT
TRBV4-3	TRBD2	NA	TRBJ2-7	CASSQVLAVSSYEQYF	TGCGCCAGCAGCCAAGTACTAGCGGTCAGCTCCTACGAGCAGTACTTC
TRBV18	NA	NA	TRBJ1-1	CASSPTGMNTEAFF	TGTGCCAGCTCCCCGACAGGAATGAACACTGAAGCTTTCTTT
TRBV7-8	NA	NA	TRBJ2-1	CASSFTGHPNEQFF	TGTGCCAGCAGCTTTACAGGACACCCCAATGAGCAGTTCTTC
TRBV9	TRBD2	NA	TRBJ2-5	CASSEASGGETQYF	TGTGCCAGCAGCGAGGCTAGCGGGGGGGAGACCCAGTACTTC
TRBV11-2	NA	NA	TRBJ2-5	CASSAGGETQYF	TGTGCCAGCTCGGCGGGTGGCGAGACCCAGTACTTC